The 6 T cell receptor beta chains in this list originate from one sample, sequenced in a study of early T cells in non-severe SARS-CoV-2 infection. TCRdb re-derived calls from the 5' RACE reads in MiXCR, one entry per CDR3 protein. The sample contains 45,000 to 50,000 distinct CDR3 sequences, roughly 6.2% of which appear only once. The input for sequencing was whole blood, taken at baseline. The receptor set was obtained from an adult who was a healthcare worker with PCR-confirmed SARS-CoV-2 infection or an uninfected control (not recorded which).

This clonotype has a count of ten or more. The chain employs TRBV13 and TRBJ2-7; tentative D call: TRBD1 (5 bases). Germline CDR1 reads PRHDT; CDR2 reads FYEKMQ (reference sequence). The CDR3 covers 14 residues. The ends were cut back, 5 bases at V and 1 base at J, with 12 bases in the middle. DNA for the CDR3: TGTGCCAGCAGCGTATCCAGGGTATCCTACGAGCAGTACTTC. Translation: CASSVSRVSYEQYF.

This clonotype occurred many times. This chain links TRBV20-1 with TRBJ2-1; D gene unclear. Germline CDR1 and CDR2: DFQATT and SNEGSKA (reference sequence). The CDR3 is 14 residues long. Trimming took off 5 bases at V and 0 bases at J, with 11 bases between the two ends. The CDR3 loop reads CSAYRHSSYNEQFF. The CDR3 DNA reads as TGCAGTGCTTACCGACACTCCTCCTACAATGAGCAGTTCTTC.

This clonotype has at least ten counts. The chain joins TRBV4-3 to TRBJ1-2, with D perhaps TRBD1 (5 bases). Deletions cut 2 bases from V and 3 bases from J, with 10 bases between. The CDR3 is 14 residues long. Germline values: CDR1 LGHNA, CDR2 YSLEER. The CDR3 coding sequence is TGCGCCAGCAGCCAACCCGGGACGTACTATGGCTACACCTTC. Protein sequence: CASSQPGTYYGYTF.

The chain combines TRBV4-3 with TRBJ1-4; no clear D gene. Germline-derived CDR1 and CDR2 are LGHNA and YSLEER. The CDR3 runs 17 residues. Trimming pared 0 bases from V and 0 bases from J, leaving 11 bases between. Here the CDR3 reads CASSQEPAFATNEKLFF. The DNA of the CDR3 is TGCGCCAGCAGCCAAGAACCTGCCTTTGCAACTAATGAAAAACTGTTTTTT.

This clonotype has ten or more counts. The J gene is TRBJ1-5, the V gene TRBV2, with unresolved D. The V end was cut by 4 bases, the J end by 6 bases, with 7 bases between. CDR1 SNHLY and CDR2 FYNNEI come from the germline V gene. The CDR3 has 12 amino acids. The CDR3 region is CASSARIQPQHF. In DNA form, the CDR3 reads TGTGCCAGCAGTGCCAGGATTCAGCCCCAGCATTTT.

This clonotype was detected ten times or more. The CDR3 DNA follows: TGCGCCAGCAGCTTCCAAGCGGGAGGCGTCACCGGGGAGCTGTTTTTT. Translated: CASSFQAGGVTGELFF. The rearrangement uses TRBV5-1 and TRBJ2-2; 9 bases match TRBD2. This CDR3 region has 16 residues. The V gene's germline CDR1 is SGHRS and CDR2 YFSETQ. V dropped 2 bases and J dropped 4; count of bases not matched to a gene: 6.